The entry that follows covers one T cell receptor beta chain sequence. The CDR3 length is 16 residues. The trim removed 0 bases at V and 3 bases at J, leaving 8 bases unmatched. Germline V gene sequence: CDR1 SGHNT, CDR2 YYREEE (reference sequence). The data were obtained in a study of molecular identifiers for immune sequencing clone quantification. TCRdb re-derived calls from the PCR reads in MiXCR, one entry per CDR3 protein. Of about 510,000 distinct CDR3 sequences listed, over 20% are singletons. What was sequenced was naive CD8+ T cells from blood, with Jurkat cell RNA spiked in. As to subset: FACS-sorted CD8+CD4-CCR7+CD45RA+ naive T cells. The chain couples TRBV5-4 to TRBJ2-5, with TRBD2 matching over 7 bases. The origin of this receptor is a human donor in good health. Some libraries in this study had Jurkat cell RNA spiked in. CDR3 coding DNA: TGTGCCAGCAGCTTGGACGGTACTAGCGAAGAAGAGACCCAGTACTTC. The encoded protein is CASSLDGTSEEETQYF.